This T cell receptor beta chain was captured by sequencing in a study of lymphopenia after photon versus proton radiotherapy. The study's findings and limits: Post-nadir TCR diversity decline inversely tracked overall survival among those who died. Authors raise, but do not show, better survival with proton therapy. Post-nadir diversity loss with photons came from oligoclonal expansion, particularly CD8+ Temra cells. Relative stability marked proton patients; photon patients lost diversity and naive cells.

A word on this clone: What it binds is not known.

J was trimmed by 7 bases and V by 1 base; bases with no gene match: 5. CDR3 length: 14 amino acids. The V gene's germline CDR1 is SGHDN and CDR2 FVKESK. Clones were sequenced by immunoSEQ multiplex PCR, and TCRdb holds only the in-frame ones, with some missing. The profile covers about 26,000 clones, with around 85% appearing a single time and roughly 5.4% taken by the ten largest. The chain is built from TRBV14 and TRBJ2-5; 8 nucleotides agree with TRBD1. This receptor was identified in a man aged 30 to 39 with gastric cancer. The sequenced sample was peripheral blood, obtained from a patient treated with photon-based radiotherapy. The CDR3 reads CASSQGTGRWTQYF. The CDR3, as DNA: TGTGCCAGCAGCCAAGGGACAGGGCGTTGGACCCAGTACTTC.